This T cell receptor beta chain was sequenced for a study of blood T cell repertoires in COVID-19. For the study at large: Both acute and convalescent COVID-19 samples were obtained from the United States, Italy and Spain. T cells, B-cell-depleted T cells, or PBMCs supplied cDNA or gDNA.

Trimming cost V 7 bases and J 4 bases, with 18 bases left between them. CDR3 length: 14 residues. Germline V gene data show CDR1 as GTSNPN and CDR2 as SVGIG (reference sequence). As handled by the study authors: Amplification of reference gene primers provided the estimated nucleated cell counts. Assay used: immunoSEQ multiplex PCR; TCRdb lists only in-frame clones, some missing. The D gene and trimming were derived from the DNA, and the V and J assignments and clone size from that table. The sample carries some 700,000 clones, 85% to 90% recorded once. The chain has TRBV30 and TRBJ2-3, with D possibly TRBD1 on 5 matching bases. This clonotype was obtained from a woman aged 18-35 years with acute or convalescent COVID-19. The sample comprised peripheral blood. The CDR3 DNA sequence: TGTGCCTCCTCGATAAGAGAAGGGGCAGATACGCAGTATTTT. Translation: CASSIREGADTQYF.